A single sample gave rise to the 20 T cell receptor beta chains below, sequenced in a study of T cell repertoires in cytomegalovirus infection. These receptors are not linked to any known antigen. TCRdb re-analysed the reads in MiXCR, keeping a single row per CDR3 protein. The table has about 770,000 distinct CDR3 sequences, roughly 28% seen once. Sequencing was performed on cultured CD8+ T cells from PBMCs, taken from culture after CMV antigen stimulation. The receptors were gathered from a human donor in good health (CMV status not recorded). Some clones in this sample may be carry-over from other donors' samples.

The sample holds a few counts of this clonotype. This chain joins TRBV6-1 and TRBJ2-3; the match to TRBD1 covers 7 bases. The germline gives CDR1 MNHNS, CDR2 SASEGT. Losses at the gene ends were 7 bases for V and 2 bases for J; bases not matched to a gene: 12. This CDR3 is built from 16 residues. The DNA for the CDR3 is TGTGCCAGCATACCCTCGGGACAGTTTTTCACAGATACGCAGTATTTT. Translating it yields CASIPSGQFFTDTQYF.

The rearrangement joins TRBV11-2 to TRBJ2-3; D may correspond to TRBD1 or TRBD2 (5 bases each). V lost 2 bases and J lost 2, with 11 bases in between. Germline V gives CDR1 SGHAT, CDR2 FQNNGV. CDR3 length equals 15 residues. DNA of the CDR3: TGTGCCAGCAGCTTATTAGTGGGGGTCACAGATACGCAGTATTTT. Protein: CASSLLVGVTDTQYF.

The rearrangement links TRBV10-3 to TRBJ1-2; D is uncertain. Germline V gives CDR1 ENHRY, CDR2 SYGVKD. The CDR3 consists of 12 residues. V was cut by 7 bases and J by 4 bases, with 10 bases left in between. This CDR3 is CAITETAYGYTF. Written as DNA, the CDR3 is TGTGCCATCACCGAGACGGCCTATGGCTACACCTTC.

Written as DNA, the CDR3 is TGTGCCAGCACACACTCGAACACCGGGGAGCTGTTTTTT. As protein: CASTHSNTGELFF. The chain couples TRBV6-5 to TRBJ2-2, with D uncertain. V lost 7 bases, J lost 0 bases, and 6 bases lay in between. The CDR3 contains 13 residues. Germline V gene lookup returns CDR1 MNHEY and CDR2 SVGAGI.

The rearrangement links TRBV10-2 to TRBJ2-3; 14 bases agree with TRBD2. Unmatched junction bases numbered 12, after V lost 5 bases and J lost 5 bases. CDR1 and CDR2 (germline): WSHSY, SAAADI. The CDR3 is 18 residues long. CDR3 sequence reads: CASSIGLAGGPIIDTQYF. In DNA form, the CDR3 reads TGCGCCAGCAGTATCGGACTAGCGGGGGGACCAATCATAGATACGCAGTATTTT.

This clonotype was found many times. The chain joins TRBV7-2 to TRBJ2-5; TRBD2 aligns across 7 bases. The CDR3 covers 14 residues. The germline CDR1 and CDR2 sequences are SGHTA and FQGNSA. After removal of 1 base from V and 11 bases from J, the junction contained 10 bases not matched to a gene. The CDR3 loop is CASSLGAGDFRQYF. The CDR3 bases are TGTGCCAGCAGCTTAGGGGCGGGGGACTTTCGGCAGTACTTC.

The chain combines TRBV7-2 with TRBJ2-1; D may be TRBD2 (6 bases). The CDR3 runs 16 residues. CDR1 SGHTA and CDR2 FQGNSA come from the germline V gene. V was shortened by 2 bases and J by 6 bases, with 17 bases between the two germline ends. The CDR3 nucleotides read TGTGCCAGCAGCTTAATAGGACACGGGAGTAGCAATGAGCAGTTCTTC. Residues: CASSLIGHGSSNEQFF.

This clonotype was detected only a few times. The CDR3: CASSTAGPAYNEQFF. The CDR3 region has the DNA TGTGCCAGTAGTACCGCGGGGCCCGCATACAATGAGCAGTTCTTC. The J gene is TRBJ2-1, the V gene TRBV19; a possible D gene is TRBD2 (6 bases). Germline V gene lookup returns CDR1 LNHDA and CDR2 SQIVND (reference sequence). There are 15 residues in the CDR3. The V and J ends lost 4 bases and 4 bases respectively, with 14 bases between them.

The V call is TRBV7-6, the J call TRBJ2-1, with D perhaps matching TRBD2 (5 bases). The ends were cut back, 5 bases at V and 0 bases at J, with 20 bases in the middle. The CDR3 runs 18 residues. Germline lookup yields CDR1 SGHVS and CDR2 FNYEAQ. In DNA form, the CDR3 reads TGTGCCAGCAGCCCTACCCCGGGATGGGGAAGCTCCTACAATGAGCAGTTCTTC. Its protein product is CASSPTPGWGSSYNEQFF.

This clonotype was seen repeatedly, ten times or more. V and J are TRBV7-8 and TRBJ2-1; 14 bases match TRBD2. With V trimmed by 5 bases and J by 6 bases, 9 bases remained unmatched. The CDR3 loop spans 17 amino acids. Germline-derived CDR1 and CDR2 are SGHVS and FQNEAQ. In DNA form, the CDR3 reads TGTGCCAGCAGCCCAGGGACTAGCGGGAGATTAACCAATGAGCAGTTCTTC. It codes for CASSPGTSGRLTNEQFF.

The table lists this clonotype with many counts. The J gene is TRBJ2-7, the V gene TRBV7-8, with no clear D. The germline V gene has CDR1 SGHVS and CDR2 FQNEAQ. The CDR3 consists of 15 residues. V lost 1 base and J lost 2, with 12 bases in between. For the CDR3, the DNA is TGTGCCAGCAGCTTAGAGCCGGCAGAAACCTACGAGCAGTACTTC. It specifies CASSLEPAETYEQYF. Drawing the rest from reference TRBV7-8 and TRBJ2-7, the complete variable domain is GAGVSQSPRYKVAKRGQDVALRCDPISGHVSLFWYQQALGQGPEFLTYFQNEAQLDKSGLPSDRFFAERPEGSVSTLKIQRTQQEDSAVYLCASSLEPAETYEQYFGPGTRLTVT.

The V call is TRBV4-1, the J call TRBJ2-1, with a tentative D call TRBD1 (6 bases). The germline CDR1 and CDR2 sequences are MGHRA and YSYEKL. The CDR3 spans 16 residues. V lost 4 bases, J lost 7 bases, and 20 bases lay in between. The CDR3 is CASSLRETGTVNEQFF. The CDR3 DNA sequence: TGCGCCAGCAGCCTAAGGGAGACAGGTACGGTAAATGAGCAGTTCTTC.

In its sample, this clonotype was seen a few times. The V call is TRBV7-2, the J call TRBJ2-2; D is unresolved. The V end was cut by 1 base, the J end by 7 bases, with 7 bases between. Germline CDR1 and CDR2: SGHTA and FQGNSA. This CDR3 is 13 amino acids long. CDR3 nucleotides: TGTGCCAGCAGCTTAGTCCTTTACGGGGAGCTGTTTTTT. Translated: CASSLVLYGELFF.

This chain uses TRBV5-1 with TRBJ2-1; 8 bases are a match to TRBD1. Germline V CDR1 and CDR2: SGHRS, YFSETQ. J gave up 4 bases and V 3 bases, and 9 bases lay outside the gene matches. The CDR3 loop spans 16 amino acids. CDR3 nucleotide sequence: TGCGCCAGCAGCTCGCCCCTGCAGGGGGCTTACAATGAGCAGTTCTTC. As protein: CASSSPLQGAYNEQFF. Full variable domain (outside the CDR3, taken from reference TRBV5-1 and TRBJ2-1): KAGVTQTPRYLIKTRGQQVTLSCSPISGHRSVSWYQQTPGQGLQFLFEYFSETQRNKGNFPGRFSGRQFSNSRSEMNVSTLELGDSALYLCASSSPLQGAYNEQFFGPGTRLTVL.

The rearrangement joins TRBV27 to TRBJ1-1; D might be TRBD1 (5 bases). V was cut by 2 bases and J by 4 bases, with 8 bases left in between. CDR1 is MNHEY, CDR2 SMNVEV, per germline (reference sequence). There are 13 residues in the CDR3. CDR3 nucleotide sequence: TGTGCCAGCAGTTTAGGGGCAGCCACTGAAGCTTTCTTT. Its translation: CASSLGAATEAFF.

This clonotype came up many times. The gene calls are TRBV12-3 or TRBV12-4 and TRBJ1-2, with D hard to call. CDR3 length: 13 amino acids. V lost 5 bases and J lost 4, with 11 bases in between. CDR3 sequence (DNA): TGTGCCAGCAGTCCCGGAGGGAGCTATGGCTACACCTTC. Translating it yields CASSPGGSYGYTF.

The gene calls are TRBV7-2 and TRBJ2-3; 12 bases are shared with TRBD2. Per the germline V gene, CDR1 is SGHTA and CDR2 is FQGNSA. The CDR3 loop spans 17 amino acids. The V and J ends lost 1 base and 3 bases, in that order; junction bases with no gene match: 5. The CDR3 loop reads CASSLGPSGGGTDTQYF. CDR3 nucleotides: TGTGCCAGCAGCTTAGGACCTAGCGGGGGGGGAACAGATACGCAGTATTTT.

This clonotype turned up a few times. The genes are TRBV6-1 and TRBJ2-7; 9 positions agree with TRBD1. Germline loops: CDR1 MNHNS, CDR2 SASEGT. CDR3 size: 14 residues. With V trimmed by 1 base and J by 5 bases, 3 bases remained unmatched. CDR3 protein: CASSEGDRAHEQYV. The CDR3 DNA reads TGTGCCAGCAGTGAAGGGGACAGGGCCCACGAGCAGTACGTC.

Concerning this clonotype: It may be a read error: a sequence one base away is much more abundant. The chain employs TRBV7-2 and TRBJ1-2; 8 nucleotides align to TRBD1. The germline V gene encodes CDR1 SGHTA and CDR2 FQGNSA. The CDR3 covers 14 residues. CDR3 loop: CASREDRANYGCTF. The CDR3 nucleotides are TGTGCCAGCAGAGAGGACAGGGCTAACTATGGCTGCACCTTC.

V and J are TRBV4-3 and TRBJ1-5; D gene uncertain. Germline values: CDR1 LGHNA, CDR2 YSLEER. Trimming cost V 0 bases and J 4 bases, with 10 bases left between them. This CDR3 comprises 15 residues. The CDR3 DNA sequence: TGCGCCAGCAGCCAAGACTGGCTGGGTAATCAGCCCCAGCATTTT. This gives the protein CASSQDWLGNQPQHF.